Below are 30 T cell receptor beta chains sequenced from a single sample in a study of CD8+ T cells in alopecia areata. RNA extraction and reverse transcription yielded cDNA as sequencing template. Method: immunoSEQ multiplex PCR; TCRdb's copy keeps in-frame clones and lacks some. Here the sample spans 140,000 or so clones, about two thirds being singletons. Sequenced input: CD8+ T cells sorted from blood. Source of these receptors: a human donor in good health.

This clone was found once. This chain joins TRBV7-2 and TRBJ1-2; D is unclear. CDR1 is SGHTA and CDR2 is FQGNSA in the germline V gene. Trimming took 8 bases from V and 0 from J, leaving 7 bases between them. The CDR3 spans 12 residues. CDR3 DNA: TGTGCCAGCCAGATGACTAACTATGGCTACACCTTC. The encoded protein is CASQMTNYGYTF.

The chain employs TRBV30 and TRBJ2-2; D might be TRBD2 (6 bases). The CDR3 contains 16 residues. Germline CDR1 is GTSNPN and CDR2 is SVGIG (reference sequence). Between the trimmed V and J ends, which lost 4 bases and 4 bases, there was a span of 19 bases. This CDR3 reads CAWTVPLRGITGELFF. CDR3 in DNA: TGTGCCTGGACTGTCCCTTTGCGGGGAATCACCGGGGAGCTGTTTTTT. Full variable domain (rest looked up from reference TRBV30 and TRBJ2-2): SQTIHQWPATLVQPVGSPLSLECTVEGTSNPNLYWYRQAAGRGLQLLFYSVGIGQISSEVPQNLSASRPQDRQFILSSKKLLLSDSGFYLCAWTVPLRGITGELFFGEGSRLTVL.

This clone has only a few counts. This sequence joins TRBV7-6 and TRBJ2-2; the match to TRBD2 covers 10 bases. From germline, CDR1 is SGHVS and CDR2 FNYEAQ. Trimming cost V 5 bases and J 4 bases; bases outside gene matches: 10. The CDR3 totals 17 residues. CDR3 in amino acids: CASSIPLAGAPTGELFF. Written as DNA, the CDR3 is TGTGCCAGCAGCATACCCCTAGCGGGAGCTCCCACCGGGGAGCTGTTTTTT.

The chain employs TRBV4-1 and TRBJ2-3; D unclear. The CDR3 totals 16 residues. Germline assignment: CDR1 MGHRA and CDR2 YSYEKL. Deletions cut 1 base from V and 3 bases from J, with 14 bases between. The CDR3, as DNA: TGCGCCAGCAGCCAAGTTCGACAAGAGAATACAGATACGCAGTATTTT. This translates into CASSQVRQENTDTQYF.

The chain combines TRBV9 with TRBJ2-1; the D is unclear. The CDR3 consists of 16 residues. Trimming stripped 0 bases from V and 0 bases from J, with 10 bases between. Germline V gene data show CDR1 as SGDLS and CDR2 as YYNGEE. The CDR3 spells CASSVADSNSYNEQFF. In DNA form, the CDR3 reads TGTGCCAGCAGCGTAGCGGATTCAAACTCCTACAATGAGCAGTTCTTC. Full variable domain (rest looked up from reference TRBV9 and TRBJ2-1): DSGVTQTPKHLITATGQRVTLRCSPRSGDLSVYWYQQSLDQGLQFLIQYYNGEERAKGNILERFSAQQFPDLHSELNLSSLELGDSALYFCASSVADSNSYNEQFFGPGTRLTVL.

The CDR3: CASSVQTGGFYGYTF. The DNA for the CDR3 is TGTGCCAGCAGCGTCCAGACAGGGGGCTTCTATGGCTACACCTTC. The chain has TRBV9 and TRBJ1-2; TRBD1 aligns across 10 bases. V dropped 2 bases and J dropped 4; count of bases not matched to a gene: 5. Germline V gives CDR1 SGDLS, CDR2 YYNGEE. The CDR3 spans 15 residues.

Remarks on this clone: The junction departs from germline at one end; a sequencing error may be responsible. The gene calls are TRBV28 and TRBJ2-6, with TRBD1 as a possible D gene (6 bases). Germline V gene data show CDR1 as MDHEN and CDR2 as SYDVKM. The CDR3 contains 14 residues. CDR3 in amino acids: CASTSDAGVNVLTF. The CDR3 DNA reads TGTGCCAGCACTTCGGATGCAGGGGTCAACGTCCTGACTTTC.

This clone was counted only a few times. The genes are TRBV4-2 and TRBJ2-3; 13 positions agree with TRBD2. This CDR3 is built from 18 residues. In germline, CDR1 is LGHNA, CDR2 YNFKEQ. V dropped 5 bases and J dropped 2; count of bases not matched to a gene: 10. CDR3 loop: CASSAGTSGISFTDTQYF. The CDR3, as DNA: TGTGCCAGCAGCGCTGGGACTAGCGGGATTTCGTTCACAGATACGCAGTATTTT.

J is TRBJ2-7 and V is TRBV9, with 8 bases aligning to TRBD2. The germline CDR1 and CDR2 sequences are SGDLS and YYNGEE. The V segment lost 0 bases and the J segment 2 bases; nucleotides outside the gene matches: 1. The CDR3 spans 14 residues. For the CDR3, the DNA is TGTGCCAGCAGCGTAGCGGGAGGGACCTACGAGCAGTACTTC. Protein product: CASSVAGGTYEQYF.

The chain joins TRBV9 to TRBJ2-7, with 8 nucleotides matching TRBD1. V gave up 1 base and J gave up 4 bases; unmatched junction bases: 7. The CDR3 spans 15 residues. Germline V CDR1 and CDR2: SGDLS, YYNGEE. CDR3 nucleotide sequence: TGTGCCAGCAGCGTAACCGGGCAGGGGGCTTACGAGCAGTACTTC. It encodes CASSVTGQGAYEQYF.

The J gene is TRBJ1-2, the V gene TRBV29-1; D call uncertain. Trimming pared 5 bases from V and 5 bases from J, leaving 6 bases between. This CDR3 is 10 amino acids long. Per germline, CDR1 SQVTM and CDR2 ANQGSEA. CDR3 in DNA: TGCAGCGTTTACGAATATGGCTACACCTTC. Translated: CSVYEYGYTF.

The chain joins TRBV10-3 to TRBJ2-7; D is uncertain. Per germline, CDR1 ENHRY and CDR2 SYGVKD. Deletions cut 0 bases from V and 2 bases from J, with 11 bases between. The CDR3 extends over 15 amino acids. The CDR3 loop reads CAISESAGVTYEQYF. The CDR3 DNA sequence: TGTGCCATCAGTGAGTCGGCTGGGGTGACCTACGAGCAGTACTTC.

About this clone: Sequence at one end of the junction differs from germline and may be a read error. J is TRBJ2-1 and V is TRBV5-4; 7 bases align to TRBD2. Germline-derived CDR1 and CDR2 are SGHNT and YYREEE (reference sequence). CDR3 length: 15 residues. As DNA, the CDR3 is TGTGCCAGCAGCCTCCGGGACTATTCCTTCAATGAGCAGTTCTTC. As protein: CASSLRDYSFNEQFF.

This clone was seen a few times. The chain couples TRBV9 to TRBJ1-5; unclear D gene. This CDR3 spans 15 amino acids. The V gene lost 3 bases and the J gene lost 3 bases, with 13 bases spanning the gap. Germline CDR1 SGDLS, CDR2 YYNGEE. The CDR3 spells CASSGSGKSNQPQHF. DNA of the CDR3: TGTGCCAGCAGCGGATCGGGCAAATCCAATCAGCCCCAGCATTTT.

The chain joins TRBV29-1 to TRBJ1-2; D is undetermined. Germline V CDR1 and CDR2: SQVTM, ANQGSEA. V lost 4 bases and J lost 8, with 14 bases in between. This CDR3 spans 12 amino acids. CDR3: CSVGDPLGGYTF. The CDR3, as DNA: TGCAGCGTTGGGGATCCCCTGGGGGGCTACACCTTC.

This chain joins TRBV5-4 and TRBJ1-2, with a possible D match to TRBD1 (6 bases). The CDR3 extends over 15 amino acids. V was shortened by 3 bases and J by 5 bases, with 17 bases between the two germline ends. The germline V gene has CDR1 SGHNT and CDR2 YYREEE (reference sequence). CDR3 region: CASSYQRGLWYGYTF. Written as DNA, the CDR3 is TGTGCCAGCAGCTACCAACGGGGGCTCTGGTATGGCTACACCTTC.

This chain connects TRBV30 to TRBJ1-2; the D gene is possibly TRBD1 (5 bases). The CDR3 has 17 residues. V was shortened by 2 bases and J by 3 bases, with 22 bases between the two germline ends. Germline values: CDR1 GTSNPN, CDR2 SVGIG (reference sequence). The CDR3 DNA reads TGTGCCTGGAGTCAGGGCGACAGCGACCCGCATTACTATGGCTACACCTTC. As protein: CAWSQGDSDPHYYGYTF. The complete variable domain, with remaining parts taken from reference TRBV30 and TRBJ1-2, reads SQTIHQWPATLVQPVGSPLSLECTVEGTSNPNLYWYRQAAGRGLQLLFYSVGIGQISSEVPQNLSASRPQDRQFILSSKKLLLSDSGFYLCAWSQGDSDPHYYGYTFGSGTRLTVV.

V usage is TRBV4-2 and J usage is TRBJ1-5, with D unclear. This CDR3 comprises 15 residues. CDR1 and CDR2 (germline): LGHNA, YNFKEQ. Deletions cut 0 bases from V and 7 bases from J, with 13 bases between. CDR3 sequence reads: CASSQDIPGSQPQHF. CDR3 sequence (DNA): TGTGCCAGCAGCCAAGATATCCCGGGTAGCCAGCCCCAGCATTTT.

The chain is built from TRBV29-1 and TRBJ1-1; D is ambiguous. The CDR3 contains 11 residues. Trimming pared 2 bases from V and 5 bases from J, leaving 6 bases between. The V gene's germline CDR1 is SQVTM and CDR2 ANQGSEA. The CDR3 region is CSVELDTEAFF. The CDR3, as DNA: TGCAGCGTTGAATTGGATACTGAAGCTTTCTTT.

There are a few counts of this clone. The DNA of the CDR3 is TGTGCCAGCAGTGGGGTCGGGGGGCCCAAAAACATTCAGTACTTC. Translation gives CASSGVGGPKNIQYF. The V and J genes are TRBV2 and TRBJ2-4, with TRBD2 as a possible D gene (7 bases). Trimming took off 4 bases at V and 2 bases at J, with 12 bases between the two ends. Per the germline V gene, CDR1 is SNHLY and CDR2 is FYNNEI. The CDR3 is made up of 15 amino acids.

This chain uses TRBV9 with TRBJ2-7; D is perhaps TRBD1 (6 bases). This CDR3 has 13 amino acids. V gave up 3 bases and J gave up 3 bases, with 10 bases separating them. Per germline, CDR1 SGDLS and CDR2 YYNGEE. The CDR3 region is CASSEGDLYEQYF. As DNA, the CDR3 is TGTGCCAGCAGCGAGGGGGACCTCTACGAGCAGTACTTC.

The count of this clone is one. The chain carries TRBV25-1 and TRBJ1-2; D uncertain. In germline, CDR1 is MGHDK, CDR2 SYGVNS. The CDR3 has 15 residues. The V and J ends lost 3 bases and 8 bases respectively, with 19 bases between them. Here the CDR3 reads CASSESGARPGGYTF. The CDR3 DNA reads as TGTGCCAGCAGTGAGTCCGGCGCCCGCCCGGGCGGCTACACCTTC.

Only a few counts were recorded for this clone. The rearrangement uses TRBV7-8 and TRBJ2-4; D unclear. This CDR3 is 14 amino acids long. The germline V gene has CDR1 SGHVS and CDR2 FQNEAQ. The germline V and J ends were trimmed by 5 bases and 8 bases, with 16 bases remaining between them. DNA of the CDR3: TGTGCCAGCAGCCCACAGCAGGCCCGAGACATTCAGTACTTC. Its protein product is CASSPQQARDIQYF.

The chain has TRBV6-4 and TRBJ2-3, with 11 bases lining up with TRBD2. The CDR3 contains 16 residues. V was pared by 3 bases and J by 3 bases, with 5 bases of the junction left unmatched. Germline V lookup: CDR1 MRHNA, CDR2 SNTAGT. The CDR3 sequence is CASSETSGTGTDTQYF. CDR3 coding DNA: TGTGCCAGCAGTGAGACTAGCGGGACTGGAACAGATACGCAGTATTTT.

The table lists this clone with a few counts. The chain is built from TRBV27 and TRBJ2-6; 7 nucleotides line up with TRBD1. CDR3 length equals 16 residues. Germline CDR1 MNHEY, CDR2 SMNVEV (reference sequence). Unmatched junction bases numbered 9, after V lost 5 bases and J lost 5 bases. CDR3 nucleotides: TGTGCCAGCAGTCCCTCCACAGGGGCTAGGGCCAACGTCCTGACTTTC. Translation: CASSPSTGARANVLTF.

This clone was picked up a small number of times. In DNA, the CDR3 is TGTGCCAGCAGCATTACAAAGAACACTGAAGCTTTCTTT. Its translation: CASSITKNTEAFF. This chain uses TRBV7-2 with TRBJ1-1; D not certain. The CDR3 is 13 amino acids. Trimming removed 5 bases from V and 1 base from J, with 8 bases in between. In germline, CDR1 is SGHTA, CDR2 FQGNSA.

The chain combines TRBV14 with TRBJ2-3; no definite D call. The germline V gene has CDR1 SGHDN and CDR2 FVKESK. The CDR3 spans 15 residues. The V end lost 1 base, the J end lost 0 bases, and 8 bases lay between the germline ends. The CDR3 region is CASSQGRLSTDTQYF. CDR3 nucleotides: TGTGCCAGCAGCCAAGGTCGACTCAGCACAGATACGCAGTATTTT.

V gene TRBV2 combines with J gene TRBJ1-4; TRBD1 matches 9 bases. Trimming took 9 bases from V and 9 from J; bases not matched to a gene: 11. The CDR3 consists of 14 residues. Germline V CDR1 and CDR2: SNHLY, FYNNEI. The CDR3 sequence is CASDTGGAYKKLFF. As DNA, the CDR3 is TGTGCCAGTGACACAGGGGGCGCCTACAAAAAACTGTTTTTT. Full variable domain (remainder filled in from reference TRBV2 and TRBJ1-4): EPEVTQTPSHQVTQMGQEVILRCVPISNHLYFYWYRQILGQKVEFLVSFYNNEISEKSEIFDDQFSVERPDGSNFTLKIRSTKLEDSAMYFCASDTGGAYKKLFFGSGTQLSVL.

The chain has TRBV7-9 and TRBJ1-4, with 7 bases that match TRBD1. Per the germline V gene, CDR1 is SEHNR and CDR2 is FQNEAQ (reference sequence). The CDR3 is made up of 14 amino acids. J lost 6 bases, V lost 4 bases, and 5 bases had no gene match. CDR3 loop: CASSSRQGDEKLFF. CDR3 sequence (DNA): TGTGCCAGCAGCTCCAGACAGGGCGATGAAAAACTGTTTTTT.

CDR3: CASSQGQGDEQFF. CDR3 DNA sequence: TGCGCCAGCAGTCAAGGACAGGGGGATGAGCAGTTCTTC. J is TRBJ2-1 and V is TRBV23-1; 10 bases align to TRBD1. TRBV23-1 is an ORF; its function is uncertain. V was clipped by 2 bases and J by 8 bases; unmatched bases: 0. This CDR3 region has 13 residues.